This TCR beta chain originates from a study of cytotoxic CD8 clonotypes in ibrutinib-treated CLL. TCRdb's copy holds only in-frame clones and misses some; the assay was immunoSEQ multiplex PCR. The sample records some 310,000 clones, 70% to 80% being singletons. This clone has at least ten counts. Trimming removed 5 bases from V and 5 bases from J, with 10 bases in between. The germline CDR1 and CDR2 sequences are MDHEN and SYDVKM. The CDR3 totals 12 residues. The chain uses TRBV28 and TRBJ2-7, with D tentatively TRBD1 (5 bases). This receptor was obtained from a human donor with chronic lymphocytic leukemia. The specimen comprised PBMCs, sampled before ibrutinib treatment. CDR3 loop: CASSEGVHEQYF. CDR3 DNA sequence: TGTGCCAGCAGTGAAGGGGTCCACGAGCAGTACTTC.